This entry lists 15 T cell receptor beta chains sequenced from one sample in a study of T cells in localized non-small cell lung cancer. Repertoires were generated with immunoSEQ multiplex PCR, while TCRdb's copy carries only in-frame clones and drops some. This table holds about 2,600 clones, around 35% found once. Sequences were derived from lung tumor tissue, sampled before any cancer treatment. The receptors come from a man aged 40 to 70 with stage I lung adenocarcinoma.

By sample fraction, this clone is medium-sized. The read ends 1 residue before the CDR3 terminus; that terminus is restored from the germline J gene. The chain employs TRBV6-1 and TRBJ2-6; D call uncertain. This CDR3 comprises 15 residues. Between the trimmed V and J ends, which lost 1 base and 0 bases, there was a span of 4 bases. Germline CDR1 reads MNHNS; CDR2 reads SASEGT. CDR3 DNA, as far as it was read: TGTGCCAGCAGTGAAGGGGGCTCTGGGGCCAACGTCCTGACT. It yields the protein CASSEGGSGANVLT. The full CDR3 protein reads CASSEGGSGANVLTF.

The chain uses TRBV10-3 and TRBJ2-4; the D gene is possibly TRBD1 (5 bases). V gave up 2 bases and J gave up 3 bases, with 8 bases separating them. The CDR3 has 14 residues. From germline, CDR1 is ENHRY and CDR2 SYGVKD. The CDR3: CAISEPDSKNIQYF. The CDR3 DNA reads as TGTGCCATCAGTGAGCCCGACAGCAAAAACATTCAGTACTTC.

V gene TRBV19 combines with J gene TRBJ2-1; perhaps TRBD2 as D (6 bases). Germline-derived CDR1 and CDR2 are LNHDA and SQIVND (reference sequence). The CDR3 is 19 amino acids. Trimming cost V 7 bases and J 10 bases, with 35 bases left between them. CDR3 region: CASNIRGRGGMGSLGEQFF. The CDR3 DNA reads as TGTGCCAGTAATATCCGTGGTAGGGGAGGAATGGGGAGTTTAGGGGAGCAGTTCTTC. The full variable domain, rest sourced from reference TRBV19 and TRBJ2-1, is DGGITQSPKYLFRKEGQNVTLSCEQNLNHDAMYWYRQDPGQGLRLIYYSQIVNDFQKGDIAEGYSVSREKKESFPLTVTSAQKNPTAFYLCASNIRGRGGMGSLGEQFFGPGTRLTVL.

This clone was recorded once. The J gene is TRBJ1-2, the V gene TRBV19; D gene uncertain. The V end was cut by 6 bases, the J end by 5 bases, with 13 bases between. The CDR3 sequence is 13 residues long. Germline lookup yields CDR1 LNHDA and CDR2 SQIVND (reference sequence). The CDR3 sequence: CASRRAGAYGYTF. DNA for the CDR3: TGTGCCAGTAGGCGGGCAGGTGCTTATGGCTACACCTTC.

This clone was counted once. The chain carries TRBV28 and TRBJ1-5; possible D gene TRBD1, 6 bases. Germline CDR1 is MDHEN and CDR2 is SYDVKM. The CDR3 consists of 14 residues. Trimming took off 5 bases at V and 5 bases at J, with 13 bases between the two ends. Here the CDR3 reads CASSGGQPHQPQHF. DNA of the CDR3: TGTGCCAGCAGTGGTGGACAGCCCCATCAGCCCCAGCATTTT.

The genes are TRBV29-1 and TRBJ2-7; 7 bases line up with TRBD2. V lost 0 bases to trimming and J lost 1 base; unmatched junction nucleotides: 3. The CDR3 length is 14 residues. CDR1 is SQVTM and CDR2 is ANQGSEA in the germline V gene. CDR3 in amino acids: CSVEDSSGSYEQYF. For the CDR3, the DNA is TGCAGCGTTGAAGATTCTAGCGGATCCTACGAGCAGTACTTC.

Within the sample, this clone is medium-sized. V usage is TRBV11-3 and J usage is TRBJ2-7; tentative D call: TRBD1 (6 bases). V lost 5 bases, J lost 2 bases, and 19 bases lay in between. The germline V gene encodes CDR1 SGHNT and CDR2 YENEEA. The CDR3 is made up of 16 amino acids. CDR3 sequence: CASSRSQTGRPYEQYF. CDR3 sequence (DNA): TGTGCCAGCAGCCGATCCCAAACAGGGAGACCCTACGAGCAGTACTTC.

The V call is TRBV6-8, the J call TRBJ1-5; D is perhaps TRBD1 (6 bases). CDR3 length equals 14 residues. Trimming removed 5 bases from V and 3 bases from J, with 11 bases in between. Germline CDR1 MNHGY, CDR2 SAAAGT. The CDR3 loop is CASSQGGYNQPQHF. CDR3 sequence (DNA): TGTGCCAGCAGTCAAGGGGGGTACAATCAGCCCCAGCATTTT.

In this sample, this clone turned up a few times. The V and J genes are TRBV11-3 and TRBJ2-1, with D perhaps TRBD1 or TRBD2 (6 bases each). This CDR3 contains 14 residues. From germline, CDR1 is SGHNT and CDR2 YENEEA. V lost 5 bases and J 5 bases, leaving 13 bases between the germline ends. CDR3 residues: CASSVPGGDNEQFF. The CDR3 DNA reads TGTGCCAGCAGCGTTCCCGGGGGCGACAATGAGCAGTTCTTC.

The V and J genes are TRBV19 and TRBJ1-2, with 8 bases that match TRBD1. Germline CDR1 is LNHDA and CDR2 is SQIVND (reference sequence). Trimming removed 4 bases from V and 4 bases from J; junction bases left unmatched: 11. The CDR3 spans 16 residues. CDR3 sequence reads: CASSREADRATYGYTF. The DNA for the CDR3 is TGTGCCAGTAGTAGGGAGGCGGACAGGGCGACCTATGGCTACACCTTC.

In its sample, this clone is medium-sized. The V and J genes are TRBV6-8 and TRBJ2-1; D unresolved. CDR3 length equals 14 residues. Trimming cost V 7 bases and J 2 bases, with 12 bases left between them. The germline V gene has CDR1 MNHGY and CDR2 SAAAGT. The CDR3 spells CASTAVSPYNEQFF. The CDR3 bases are TGTGCCAGCACCGCGGTCAGTCCCTACAATGAGCAGTTCTTC.

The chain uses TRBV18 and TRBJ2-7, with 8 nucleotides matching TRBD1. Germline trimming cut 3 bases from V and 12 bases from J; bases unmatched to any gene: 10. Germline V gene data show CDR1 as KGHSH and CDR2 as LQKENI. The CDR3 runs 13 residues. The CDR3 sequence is CASSPISRDRPYF. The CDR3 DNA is TGTGCCAGCTCACCTATCTCTCGGGACAGGCCGTACTTC. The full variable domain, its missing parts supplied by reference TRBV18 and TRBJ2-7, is NAGVMQNPRHLVRRRGQEARLRCSPMKGHSHVYWYRQLPEEGLKFMVYLQKENIIDESGMPKERFSAEFPKEGPSILRIQQVVRGDSAAYFCASSPISRDRPYFGPGTRLTVT.

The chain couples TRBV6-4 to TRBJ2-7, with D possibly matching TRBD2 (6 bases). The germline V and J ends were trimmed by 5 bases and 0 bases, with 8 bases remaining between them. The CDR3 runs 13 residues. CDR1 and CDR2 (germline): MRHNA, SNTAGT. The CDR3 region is CASSYGGSYEQYF. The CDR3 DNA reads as TGTGCCAGCAGTTACGGGGGCTCCTACGAGCAGTACTTC.

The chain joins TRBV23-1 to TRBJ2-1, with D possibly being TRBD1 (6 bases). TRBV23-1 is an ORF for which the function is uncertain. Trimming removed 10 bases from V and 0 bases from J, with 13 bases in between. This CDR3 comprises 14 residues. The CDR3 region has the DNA TGCGCCATCTCAGGACAGAGCTCCTACAATGAGCAGTTCTTC. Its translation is CAISGQSSYNEQFF.

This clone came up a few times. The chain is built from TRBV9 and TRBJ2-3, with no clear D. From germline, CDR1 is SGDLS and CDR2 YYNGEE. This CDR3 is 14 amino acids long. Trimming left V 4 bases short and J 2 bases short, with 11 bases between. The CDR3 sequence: CASSPADHTDTQYF. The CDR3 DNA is TGTGCCAGCAGCCCGGCGGACCACACAGATACGCAGTATTTT.